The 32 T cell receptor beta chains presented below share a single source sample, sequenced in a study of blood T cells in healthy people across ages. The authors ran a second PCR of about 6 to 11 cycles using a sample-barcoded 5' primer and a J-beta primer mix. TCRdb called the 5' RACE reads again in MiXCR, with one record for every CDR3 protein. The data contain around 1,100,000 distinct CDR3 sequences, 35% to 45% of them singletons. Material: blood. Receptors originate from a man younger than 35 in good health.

The CDR3 loop reads CASSWTFTDTQYF. In DNA, the CDR3 is TGTGCCAGCAGCTGGACTTTCACAGATACGCAGTATTTT. The V gene is TRBV7-2, the J gene TRBJ2-3; D may be TRBD2 (5 bases). CDR3 length equals 13 residues. V was pared by 4 bases and J by 2 bases, with 7 bases between. CDR1 and CDR2 from the germline V gene are SGHTA and FQGNSA.

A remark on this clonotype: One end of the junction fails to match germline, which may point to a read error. The chain's CDR3 is CTSSLRGTSPYEQYF. CDR3 coding DNA: TGTACCAGCAGTTTGAGGGGGACATCACCCTACGAGCAGTACTTC. This sequence joins TRBV27 and TRBJ2-7; D is perhaps TRBD1 (6 bases). The germline CDR1 and CDR2 sequences are MNHEY and SMNVEV (reference sequence). This CDR3 is 15 amino acids long.

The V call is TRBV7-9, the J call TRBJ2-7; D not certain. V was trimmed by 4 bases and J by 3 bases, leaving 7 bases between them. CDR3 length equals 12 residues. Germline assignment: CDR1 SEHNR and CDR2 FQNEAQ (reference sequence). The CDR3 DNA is TGTGCCAGCAGCTCCCGACTCTACGAGCAGTACTTC. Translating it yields CASSSRLYEQYF. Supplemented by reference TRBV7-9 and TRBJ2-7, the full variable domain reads DTGVSQNPRHKITKRGQNVTFRCDPISEHNRLYWYRQTLGQGPEFLTYFQNEAQLEKSRLLSDRFSAERPKGSFSTLEIQRTEQGDSAMYLCASSSRLYEQYFGPGTRLTVT.

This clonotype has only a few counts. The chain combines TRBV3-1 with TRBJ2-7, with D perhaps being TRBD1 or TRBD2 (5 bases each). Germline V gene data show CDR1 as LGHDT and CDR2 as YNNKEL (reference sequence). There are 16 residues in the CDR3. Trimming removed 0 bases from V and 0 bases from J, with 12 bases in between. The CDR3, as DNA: TGTGCCAGCAGCCAAGACCCCTCCGGGACCTCCTACGAGCAGTACTTC. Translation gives CASSQDPSGTSYEQYF.

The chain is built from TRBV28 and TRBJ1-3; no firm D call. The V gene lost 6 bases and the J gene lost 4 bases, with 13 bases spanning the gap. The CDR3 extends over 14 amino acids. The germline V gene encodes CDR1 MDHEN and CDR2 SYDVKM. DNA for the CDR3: TGTGCCAGCAGGATACGTCTTTCCGGAAACACCATATATTTT. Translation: CASRIRLSGNTIYF.

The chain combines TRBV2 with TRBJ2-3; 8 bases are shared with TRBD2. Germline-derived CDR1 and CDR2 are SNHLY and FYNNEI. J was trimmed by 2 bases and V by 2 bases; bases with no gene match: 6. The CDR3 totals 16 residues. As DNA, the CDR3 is TGTGCCAGCAGTGAACGACTAGCGACTTACACAGATACGCAGTATTTT. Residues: CASSERLATYTDTQYF.

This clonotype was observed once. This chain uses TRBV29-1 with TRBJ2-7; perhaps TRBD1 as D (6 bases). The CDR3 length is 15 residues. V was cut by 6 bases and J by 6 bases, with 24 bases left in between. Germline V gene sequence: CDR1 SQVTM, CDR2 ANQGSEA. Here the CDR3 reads CSVAPVQGPVVEQYF. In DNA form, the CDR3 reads TGCAGCGTGGCACCGGTACAGGGTCCAGTAGTCGAGCAGTACTTC.

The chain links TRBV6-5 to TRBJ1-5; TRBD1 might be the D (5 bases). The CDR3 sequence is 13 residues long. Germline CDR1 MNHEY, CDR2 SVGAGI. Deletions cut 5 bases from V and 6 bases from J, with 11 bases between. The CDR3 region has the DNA TGTGCCAGCAGTGACAGACGGGGTCAGCCCCAGCATTTT. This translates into CASSDRRGQPQHF.

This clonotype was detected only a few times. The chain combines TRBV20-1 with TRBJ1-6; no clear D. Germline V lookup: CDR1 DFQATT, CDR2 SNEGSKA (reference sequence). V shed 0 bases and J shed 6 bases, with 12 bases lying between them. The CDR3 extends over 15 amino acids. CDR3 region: CSARDLLTANSPLHF. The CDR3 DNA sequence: TGCAGTGCTAGAGATCTTTTAACAGCTAATTCACCCCTCCACTTT.

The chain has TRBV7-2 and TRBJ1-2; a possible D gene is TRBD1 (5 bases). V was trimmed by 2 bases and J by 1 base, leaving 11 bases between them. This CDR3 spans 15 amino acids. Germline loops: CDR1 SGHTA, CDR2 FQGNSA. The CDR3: CASSLNPTGNYGYTF. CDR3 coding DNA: TGTGCCAGCAGCTTAAATCCAACAGGTAACTATGGCTACACCTTC.

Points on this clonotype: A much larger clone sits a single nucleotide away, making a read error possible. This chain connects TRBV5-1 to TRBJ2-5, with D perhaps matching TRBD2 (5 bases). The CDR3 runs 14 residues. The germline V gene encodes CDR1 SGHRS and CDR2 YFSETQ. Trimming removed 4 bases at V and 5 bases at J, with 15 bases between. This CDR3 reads CASSLRTGWETQYF. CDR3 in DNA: TGCGCCAGCAGCCTTCGGACGGGATGGGAGACCCAGTACTTC.

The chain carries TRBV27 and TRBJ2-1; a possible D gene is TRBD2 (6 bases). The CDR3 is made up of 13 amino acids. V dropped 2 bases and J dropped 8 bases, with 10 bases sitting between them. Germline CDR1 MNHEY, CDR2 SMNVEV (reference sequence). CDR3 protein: CASSLRGKYEQFF. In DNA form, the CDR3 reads TGTGCCAGCAGTTTACGGGGGAAGTATGAGCAGTTCTTC.

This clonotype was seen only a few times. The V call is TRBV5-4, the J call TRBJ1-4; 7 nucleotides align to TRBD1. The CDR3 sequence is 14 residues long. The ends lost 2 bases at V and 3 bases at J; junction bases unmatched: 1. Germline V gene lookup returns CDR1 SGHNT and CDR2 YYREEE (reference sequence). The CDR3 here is CASSFGTANEKLFF. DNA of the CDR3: TGTGCCAGCAGCTTCGGGACAGCTAATGAAAAACTGTTTTTT.

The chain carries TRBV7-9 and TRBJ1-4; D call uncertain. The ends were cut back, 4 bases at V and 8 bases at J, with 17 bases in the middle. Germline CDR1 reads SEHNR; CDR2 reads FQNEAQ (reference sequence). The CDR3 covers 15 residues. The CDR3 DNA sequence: TGTGCCAGCAGCTGGACCACGGGGATAGAAGAAAAACTGTTTTTT. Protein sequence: CASSWTTGIEEKLFF.

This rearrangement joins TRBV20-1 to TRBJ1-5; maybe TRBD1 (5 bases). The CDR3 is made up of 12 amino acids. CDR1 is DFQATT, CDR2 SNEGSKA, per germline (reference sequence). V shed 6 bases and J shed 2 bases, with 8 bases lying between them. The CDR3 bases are TGCAGTGCCATGGGGGGCAATCAGCCCCAGCATTTT. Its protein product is CSAMGGNQPQHF.

The chain's CDR3 is CASSFSTRSSGANVLTF. CDR3 DNA sequence: TGTGCCAGCAGTTTTTCGACTCGCAGCTCTGGGGCCAACGTCCTGACTTTC. The rearrangement uses TRBV12-3 or TRBV12-4 and TRBJ2-6; D gene unclear. V was shortened by 3 bases and J by 0 bases, with 12 bases between the two germline ends. The CDR3 extends over 17 amino acids.

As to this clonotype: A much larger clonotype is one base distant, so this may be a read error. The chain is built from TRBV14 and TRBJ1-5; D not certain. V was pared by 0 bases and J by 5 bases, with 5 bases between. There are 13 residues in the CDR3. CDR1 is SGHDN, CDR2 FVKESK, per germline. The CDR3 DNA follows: TGTGCCAGCAGCCAAGATTGGGATCAGCCCCAGCATTTT. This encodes CASSQDWDQPQHF. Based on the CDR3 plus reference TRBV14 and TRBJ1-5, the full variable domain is EAGVTQFPSHSVIEKGQTVTLRCDPISGHDNLYWYRRVMGKEIKFLLHFVKESKQDESGMPNNRFLAERTGGTYSTLKVQPAELEDSGVYFCASSQDWDQPQHFGDGTRLSIL.

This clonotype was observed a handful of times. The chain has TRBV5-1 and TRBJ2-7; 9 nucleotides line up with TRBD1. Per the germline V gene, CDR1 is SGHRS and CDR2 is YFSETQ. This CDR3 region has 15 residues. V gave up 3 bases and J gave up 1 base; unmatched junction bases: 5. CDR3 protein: CASSSDRGGSYEQYF. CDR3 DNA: TGCGCCAGCAGCTCGGACAGGGGTGGATCCTACGAGCAGTACTTC.

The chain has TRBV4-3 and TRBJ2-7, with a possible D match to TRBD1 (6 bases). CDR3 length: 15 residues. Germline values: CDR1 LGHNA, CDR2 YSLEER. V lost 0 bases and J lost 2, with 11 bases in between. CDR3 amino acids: CASSQDPGDTYEQYF. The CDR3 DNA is TGCGCCAGCAGCCAAGATCCAGGGGACACCTACGAGCAGTACTTC.

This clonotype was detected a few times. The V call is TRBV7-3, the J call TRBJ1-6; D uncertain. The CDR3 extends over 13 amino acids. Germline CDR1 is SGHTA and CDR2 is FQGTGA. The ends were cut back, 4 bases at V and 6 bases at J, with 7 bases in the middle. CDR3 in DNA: TGTGCCAGCAGCTCTAACATTAATTCACCCCTCCACTTT. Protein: CASSSNINSPLHF.

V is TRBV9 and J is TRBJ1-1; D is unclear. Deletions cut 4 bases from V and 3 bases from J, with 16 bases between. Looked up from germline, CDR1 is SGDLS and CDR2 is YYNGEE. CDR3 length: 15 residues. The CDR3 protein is CASSSIPDRYTEAFF. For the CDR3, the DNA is TGTGCCAGCAGCTCGATTCCAGACCGATACACTGAAGCTTTCTTT.

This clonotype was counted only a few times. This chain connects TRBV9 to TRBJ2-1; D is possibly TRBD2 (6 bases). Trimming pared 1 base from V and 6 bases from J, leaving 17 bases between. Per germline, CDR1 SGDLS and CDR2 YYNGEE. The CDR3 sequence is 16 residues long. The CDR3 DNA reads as TGTGCCAGCAGCGTATCCCCTGGGGGGAGGTTCAATGAGCAGTTCTTC. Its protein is CASSVSPGGRFNEQFF.

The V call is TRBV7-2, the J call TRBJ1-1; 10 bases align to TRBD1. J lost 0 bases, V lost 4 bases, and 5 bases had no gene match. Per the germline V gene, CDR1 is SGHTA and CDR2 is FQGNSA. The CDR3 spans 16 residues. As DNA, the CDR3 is TGTGCCAGCAGCTACGACGGACAGGGGGTGAACACTGAAGCTTTCTTT. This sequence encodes CASSYDGQGVNTEAFF.

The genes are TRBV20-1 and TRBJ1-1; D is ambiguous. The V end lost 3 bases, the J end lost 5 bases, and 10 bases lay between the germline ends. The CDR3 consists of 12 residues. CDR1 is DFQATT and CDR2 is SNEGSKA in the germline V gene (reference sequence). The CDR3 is CSASQRGTEAFF. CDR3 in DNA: TGCAGTGCTAGCCAGCGCGGAACTGAAGCTTTCTTT.

As DNA, the CDR3 is TGTGCCTGGAGTAGAACTATGAACACTGAAGCTTTCTTT. It codes for CAWSRTMNTEAFF. The J gene is TRBJ1-1, the V gene TRBV30; D is unresolved. The CDR3 extends over 13 amino acids. Germline loops: CDR1 GTSNPN, CDR2 SVGIG (reference sequence). Trimming stripped 2 bases from V and 0 bases from J, with 7 bases between.

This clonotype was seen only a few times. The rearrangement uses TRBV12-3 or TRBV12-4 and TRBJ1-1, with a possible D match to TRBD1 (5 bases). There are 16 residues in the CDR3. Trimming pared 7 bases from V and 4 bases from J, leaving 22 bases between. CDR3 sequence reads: CASNLSARGRGTEAFF. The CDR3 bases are TGTGCCAGCAACCTCTCCGCGAGGGGCCGGGGCACTGAAGCTTTCTTT.

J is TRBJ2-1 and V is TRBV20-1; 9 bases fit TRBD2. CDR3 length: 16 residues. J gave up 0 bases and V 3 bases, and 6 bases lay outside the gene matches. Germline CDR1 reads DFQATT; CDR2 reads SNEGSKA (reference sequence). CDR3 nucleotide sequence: TGCAGTGCTAGGGGCCATAGCGGGAGCTCCTACAATGAGCAGTTCTTC. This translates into CSARGHSGSSYNEQFF.

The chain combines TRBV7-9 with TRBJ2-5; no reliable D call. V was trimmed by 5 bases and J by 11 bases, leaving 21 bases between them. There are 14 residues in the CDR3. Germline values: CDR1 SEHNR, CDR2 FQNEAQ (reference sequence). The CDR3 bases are TGTGCCAGCAGCCCACGACAAATCGGAAATGAGCAGTACTTC. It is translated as CASSPRQIGNEQYF.

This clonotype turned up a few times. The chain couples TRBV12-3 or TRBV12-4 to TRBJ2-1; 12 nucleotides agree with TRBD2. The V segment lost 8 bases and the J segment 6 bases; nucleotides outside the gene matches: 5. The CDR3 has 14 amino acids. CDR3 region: CASETSGGPNEQFF. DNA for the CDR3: TGTGCCAGCGAGACTAGCGGGGGACCCAATGAGCAGTTCTTC.

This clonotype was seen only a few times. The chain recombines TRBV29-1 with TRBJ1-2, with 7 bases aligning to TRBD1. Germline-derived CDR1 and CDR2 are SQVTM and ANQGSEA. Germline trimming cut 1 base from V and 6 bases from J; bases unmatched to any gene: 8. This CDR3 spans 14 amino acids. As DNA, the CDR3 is TGCAGCGTTGAAGTAAGGGGGCGCGAGGATGGCTACACCTTC. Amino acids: CSVEVRGREDGYTF.

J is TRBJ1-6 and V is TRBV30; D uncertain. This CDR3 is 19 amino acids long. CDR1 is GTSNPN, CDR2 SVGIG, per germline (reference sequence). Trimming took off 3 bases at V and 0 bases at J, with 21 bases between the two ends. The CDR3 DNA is TGTGCCTGGAGCAGTAGGAGAACAAGGCCCAGCTCCTATAATTCACCCCTCCACTTT. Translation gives CAWSSRRTRPSSYNSPLHF. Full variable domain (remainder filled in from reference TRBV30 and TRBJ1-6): SQTIHQWPATLVQPVGSPLSLECTVEGTSNPNLYWYRQAAGRGLQLLFYSVGIGQISSEVPQNLSASRPQDRQFILSSKKLLLSDSGFYLCAWSSRRTRPSSYNSPLHFGNGTRLTVT.

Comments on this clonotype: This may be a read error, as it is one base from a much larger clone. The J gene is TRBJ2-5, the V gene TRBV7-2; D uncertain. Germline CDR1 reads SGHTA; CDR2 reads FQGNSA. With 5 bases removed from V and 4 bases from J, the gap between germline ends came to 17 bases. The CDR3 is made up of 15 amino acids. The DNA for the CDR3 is TGTGCCAGCAGCCCAACACTTGGGGATCGAGAGACCCAGTACTTC. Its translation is CASSPTLGDRETQYF.